A selection of T cell receptor beta chains follows, all from one sample in a study of T cell responses to AZD1222 COVID-19 vaccine. Sequenced by immunoSEQ multiplex PCR; TCRdb stores in-frame clones only, minus some. The sample lists around 110,000 clones; roughly 85% were seen once. The source material was peripheral blood, sampled on day 0 of MenACWY control vaccination. These TCRs come from an adult in good health. The CDR3 runs from the conserved cysteine through the conserved F or W. A D gene is named only where the DNA matches it firmly.

CDR3: CASSVEGTGEETQYF; DNA: TGTGCCAGCAGCGTAGAGGGGACAGGGGAAGAGACCCAGTACTTC; V: TRBV9; D: TRBD1; J: TRBJ2-5
CDR3: CAISESATGSYNSPLHF; DNA: TGTGCCATCAGTGAGTCCGCTACAGGGTCCTATAATTCACCCCTCCACTTT; V: TRBV10-3; D: -; J: TRBJ1-6
CDR3: CASSLGKDGYTF; DNA: TGCGCCAGCAGCTTGGGGAAGGATGGCTACACCTTC; V: TRBV5-1; D: -; J: TRBJ1-2
CDR3: CASSPPAGNQPQHF; DNA: TGTGCCAGCAGTCCGCCCGCAGGAAATCAGCCCCAGCATTTT; V: TRBV28; D: -; J: TRBJ1-5
CDR3: CASSQSSPSGGYTDTQYF; DNA: TGCGCCAGCAGCCAGTCCTCCCCTAGCGGGGGATACACAGATACGCAGTATTTT; V: TRBV4-3; D: TRBD2; J: TRBJ2-3
CDR3: CASSFQGYEQYF; DNA: TGCGCCAGCAGCTTCCAGGGCTACGAGCAGTACTTC; V: TRBV5-1; D: -; J: TRBJ2-7
CDR3: CASRPFGETYNEQFF; DNA: TGTGCCAGCAGACCATTCGGGGAGACCTACAATGAGCAGTTCTTC; V: TRBV6-5; D: -; J: TRBJ2-1
CDR3: CASRVRGTTNEKLFF; DNA: TGTGCCAGCAGAGTAAGAGGTACAACTAATGAAAAACTGTTTTTT; V: TRBV27; D: -; J: TRBJ1-4
CDR3: CATGPQTGNTGELFF; DNA: TGTGCCACCGGCCCTCAGACCGGGAACACCGGGGAGCTGTTTTTT; V: TRBV19; D: -; J: TRBJ2-2
CDR3: CASSIVLADEQFF; DNA: TGTGCCAGTAGTATAGTGTTGGCTGATGAGCAGTTCTTC; V: TRBV19; D: -; J: TRBJ2-1
CDR3: CAWSFYTRNYGYTF; DNA: TGTGCCTGGAGTTTCTACACGAGGAACTATGGCTACACCTTC; V: TRBV30; D: -; J: TRBJ1-2
CDR3: CASSPFWGGQETQYF; DNA: TGTGCCAGCAGCCCCTTCTGGGGGGGTCAAGAGACCCAGTACTTC; V: TRBV7-2; D: TRBD2; J: TRBJ2-5
CDR3: CASSTGLAGFTDTQYF; DNA: TGTGCCAGTAGTACGGGACTAGCGGGGTTCACAGATACGCAGTATTTT; V: TRBV19; D: TRBD2; J: TRBJ2-3
CDR3: CASTLTGIDQPQHF; DNA: TGTGCCAGTACCCTGACAGGGATTGACCAGCCCCAGCATTTT; V: TRBV19; D: TRBD1; J: TRBJ1-5
CDR3: CASSPPRGQGSSYNEQFF; DNA: TGTGCCAGCAGCCCACCAAGAGGACAGGGGAGCTCCTACAATGAGCAGTTCTTC; V: TRBV7-9; D: TRBD1; J: TRBJ2-1
CDR3: CATSEFGAGGLGNTDTQYF; DNA: TGTGCCACCAGTGAATTCGGGGCAGGGGGCTTAGGGAACACAGATACGCAGTATTTT; V: TRBV24-1; D: TRBD1; J: TRBJ2-3